This T cell receptor beta chain was profiled in a study of technical replicates of blood from a handful of donors (TCRdb year 2017). The library was generated by the immunoSEQ multiplex PCR assay. Drawn from immuneACCESS, this table holds only the in-frame rearrangements with V and J called that TCRdb kept. Clones are partly lost; checked studies trace under half to an unresolved V gene and leave the rest unexplained. In all, the sample holds some 70,000 clones, and roughly 90% of those were seen once. The ten largest clones add up to 3.5% to 5% of the sample. From the cysteine through the phenylalanine, the CDR3 covers 13 amino acids. Just CDR3 DNA is preserved here, 39 bases in frame from base 1. CDR1 and CDR2, looked up from the germline V gene (reference sequence), are GTSNPN and SVGIG. At the junction V is shortened by 5 bases and J by 5 bases; bases outside the gene matches: 4. Concerning this clone itself: Its target antigen remains unknown. No much larger clone is present one base from it, and per-base qualities are unavailable.

This chain joins TRBV30 to TRBJ1-2, with 11 bases matching TRBD1. The sequencing input was PBMCs. The receptor's source is a human donor in good health. Some clones in this sample may be carry-over from other donors' samples. The bases are TGTGCCTGGTCCGGGACAGGGGGTTATGGCTACACCTTC. It is translated as CAWSGTGGYGYTF.